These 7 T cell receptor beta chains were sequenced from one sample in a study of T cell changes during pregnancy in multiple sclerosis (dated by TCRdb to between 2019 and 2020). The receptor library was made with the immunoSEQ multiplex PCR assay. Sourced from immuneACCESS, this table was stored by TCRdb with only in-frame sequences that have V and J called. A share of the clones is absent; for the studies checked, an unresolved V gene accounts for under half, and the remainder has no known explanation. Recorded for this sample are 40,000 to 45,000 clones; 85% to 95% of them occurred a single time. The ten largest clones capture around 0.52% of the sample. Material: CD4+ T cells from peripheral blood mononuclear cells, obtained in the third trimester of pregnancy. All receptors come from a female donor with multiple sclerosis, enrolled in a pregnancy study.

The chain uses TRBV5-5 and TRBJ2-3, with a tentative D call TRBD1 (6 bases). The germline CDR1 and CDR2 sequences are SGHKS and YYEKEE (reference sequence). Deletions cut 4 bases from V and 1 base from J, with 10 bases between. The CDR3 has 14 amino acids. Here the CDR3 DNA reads TGTGCCAGCAGCATAGAGGGGGGCACAGATACGCAGTATTTT. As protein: CASSIEGGTDTQYF.

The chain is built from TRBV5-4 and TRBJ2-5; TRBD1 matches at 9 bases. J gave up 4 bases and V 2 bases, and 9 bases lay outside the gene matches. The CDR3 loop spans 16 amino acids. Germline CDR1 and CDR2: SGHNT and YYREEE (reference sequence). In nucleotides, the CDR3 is TGTGCCAGCAGCTTCCCGGGACAGGGCTCGGCAGAGACCCAGTACTTC. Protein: CASSFPGQGSAETQYF.

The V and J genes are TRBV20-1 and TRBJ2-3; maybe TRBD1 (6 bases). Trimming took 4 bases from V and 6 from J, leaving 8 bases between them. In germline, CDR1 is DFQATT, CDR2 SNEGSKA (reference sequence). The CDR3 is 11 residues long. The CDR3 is CSATTGDTQYF. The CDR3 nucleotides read TGCAGTGCTACCACAGGGGATACGCAGTATTTT.

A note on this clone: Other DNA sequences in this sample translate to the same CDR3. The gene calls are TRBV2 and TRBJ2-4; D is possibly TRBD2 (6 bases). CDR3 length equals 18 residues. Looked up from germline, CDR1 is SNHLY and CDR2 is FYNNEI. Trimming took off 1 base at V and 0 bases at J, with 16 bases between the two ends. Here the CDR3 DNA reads TGTGCCAGCAGTGAAGAGGACGTGTGGGGGGTAGCCAAAAACATTCAGTACTTC. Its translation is CASSEEDVWGVAKNIQYF.

CDR3 amino acids: CASSSGTGSETQYF. The CDR3 nucleotides are TGTGCCAGCAGCTCGGGGACAGGGAGTGAGACCCAGTACTTC. The gene calls are TRBV7-9 and TRBJ2-5; the match to TRBD1 covers 9 bases. Trimming cost V 4 bases and J 5 bases; bases outside gene matches: 5. The CDR3 runs to 14 residues. CDR1 is SEHNR and CDR2 is FQNEAQ in the germline V gene (reference sequence).

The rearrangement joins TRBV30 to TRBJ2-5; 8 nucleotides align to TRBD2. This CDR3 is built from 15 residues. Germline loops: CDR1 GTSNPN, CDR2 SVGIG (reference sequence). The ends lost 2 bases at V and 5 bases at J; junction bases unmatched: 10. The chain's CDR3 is CAWSSFLGTSETQYF. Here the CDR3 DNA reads TGTGCCTGGAGTTCGTTCCTCGGGACTAGTGAGACCCAGTACTTC.

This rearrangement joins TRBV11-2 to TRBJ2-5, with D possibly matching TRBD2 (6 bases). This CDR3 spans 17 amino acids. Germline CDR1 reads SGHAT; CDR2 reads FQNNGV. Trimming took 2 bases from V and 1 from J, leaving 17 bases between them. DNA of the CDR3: TGTGCCAGCAGCTTAAGCGGGTATACGTTTGCCCAAGAGACCCAGTACTTC. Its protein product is CASSLSGYTFAQETQYF.